The entry that follows covers one T cell receptor (beta chain) sequence. Its antigen is not identified. The data were obtained in a study of T cell responses to AZD1222 COVID-19 vaccine. Study findings and constraints: Compared with day 0, the breadth and depth of the Spike-specific TCR repertoire rose significantly after two doses of AZD1222.

Libraries were prepared by immunoSEQ multiplex PCR; TCRdb keeps only in-frame clonotypes and omits some of them. The sample has approximately 130,000 clones, approximately 88% seen once. Trimming pared 5 bases from V and 1 base from J, leaving 11 bases between. Germline V gene sequence: CDR1 LNHDA, CDR2 SQIVND (reference sequence). The CDR3 is made up of 14 amino acids. This chain joins TRBV19 and TRBJ1-1; D unclear. The clonotype was recovered from an adult who received the AZD1222 COVID-19 vaccine. The sample was peripheral blood, taken 28 days after the second AZD1222 dose. The DNA for the CDR3 is TGTGCCAGTAGTCCAAGACGGGGGAACACTGAAGCTTTCTTT. This gives the protein CASSPRRGNTEAFF.